This TCR beta chain was recovered during a study of cytomegalovirus exposure and HLA in healthy donors. Study-wide context: The study placed 80% to 90% of its 398 genotyped donors in the Caucasian-associated ancestry cluster.

The junction had 10 bases not matched to a gene; V was cut back by 5 bases and J by 7 bases. In germline, CDR1 is ENHRY, CDR2 SYGVKD. The CDR3 runs to 14 residues. Overall study results and limits: CMV serostatus was the sole immune exposure data available. Cytomegalovirus status was reportedly diagnosed by the classifier with high specificity and sensitivity. The likely origin of a cluster of highly shared sequence variants was a sequencing artifact.

13 Jbeta primers and 60 Vbeta primers were used for the PCR. The method was immunoSEQ multiplex PCR; TCRdb's version includes in-frame clones alone and lacks a portion of them. Its clone listing holds roughly 50,000 clones. Of note for this clone: Its specificity is unknown.

This clonotype was obtained from a woman in her thirties or forties in good health and CMV-seronegative. Sequenced material: PBMCs. This chain uses TRBV10-3 with TRBJ1-1, with TRBD1 matching 7 bases. CDR3 protein: CAISLDRAGSEAFF. CDR3 bases: TGTGCCATCAGTCTCGACAGGGCTGGAAGTGAAGCTTTCTTT.